This T cell receptor (beta chain) came from a study of blood T cell repertoires in COVID-19. Overall study: Sites in the United States, Italy and Spain provided acute and convalescent COVID-19 samples. Sample material is recorded as cDNA or gDNA derived from T cells, B-cell-depleted T cells, or PBMCs.

As for this clone: The identical CDR3 is also encoded by other nucleotide sequences in the sample.

As handled by the study authors: Reference gene primer amplification yielded estimated nucleated cell counts. The table came from immunoSEQ multiplex PCR; TCRdb's copy has only in-frame clones and leaves some out. The V and J calls and clone size are taken from that table; D and trimming were inferred from the DNA. The sample carries about 140,000 clones, 88% recorded once. Germline V gene data show CDR1 as SEHNR and CDR2 as FQNEAQ (reference sequence). Trimming removed 3 bases at V and 4 bases at J, with 9 bases between. The CDR3 loop spans 13 amino acids. The TCR originated in a man in his sixties with active or convalescent COVID-19. The sample comprised peripheral blood. V is TRBV7-9 and J is TRBJ1-1, with no clear D. Here the CDR3 DNA reads TGTGCCAGCAGCTTGAGCGGCGGCACTGAAGCTTTCTTT. Its protein is CASSLSGGTEAFF.